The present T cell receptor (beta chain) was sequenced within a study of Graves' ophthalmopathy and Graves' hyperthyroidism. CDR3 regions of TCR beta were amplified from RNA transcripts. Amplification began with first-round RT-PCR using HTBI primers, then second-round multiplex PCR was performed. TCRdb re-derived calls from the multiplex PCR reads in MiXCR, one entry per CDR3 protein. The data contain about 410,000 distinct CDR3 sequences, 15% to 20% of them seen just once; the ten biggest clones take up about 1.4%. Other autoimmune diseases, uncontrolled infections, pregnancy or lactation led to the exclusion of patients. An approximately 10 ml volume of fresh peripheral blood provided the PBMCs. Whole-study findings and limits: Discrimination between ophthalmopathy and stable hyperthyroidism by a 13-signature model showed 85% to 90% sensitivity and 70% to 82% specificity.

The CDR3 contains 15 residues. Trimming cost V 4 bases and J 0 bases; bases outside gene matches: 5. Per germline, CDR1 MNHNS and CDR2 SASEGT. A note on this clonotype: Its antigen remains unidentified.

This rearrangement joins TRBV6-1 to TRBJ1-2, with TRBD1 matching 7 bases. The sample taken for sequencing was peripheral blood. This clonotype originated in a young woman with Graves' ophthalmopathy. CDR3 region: CASSVQGGANYGYTF. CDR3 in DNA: TGTGCCAGCAGTGTCCAGGGGGGAGCTAACTATGGCTACACCTTC.